This entry is about one TCR beta chain. The sample holds other DNA sequences that translate to the same CDR3. This record belongs to a study of blood T cell repertoires in COVID-19. Study details: The United States, Italy and Spain were the sources of the acute and convalescent COVID-19 samples. The cDNA or gDNA used as material had been derived from T cells, B-cell-depleted T cells, or PBMCs.

Germline CDR1 and CDR2: ENHRY and SYGVKD. The length of the CDR3 is 12 residues. The V end was cut by 9 bases, the J end by 1 base, with 9 bases between. The repertoire was sequenced with immunoSEQ multiplex PCR; TCRdb's copy has only in-frame clones and lacks some. The sample lists a few hundred thousand clones, 80% to 85% occurring once. The receptor was isolated from a woman in her thirties or forties who had recovered from COVID-19. This chain links TRBV10-3 with TRBJ2-5; a weak D match, TRBD2 (6 bases). Sample: peripheral blood. DNA for the CDR3: TGTGCCATTTCCGGGGGCCAAGAGACCCAGTACTTC. The encoded protein is CAISGGQETQYF.